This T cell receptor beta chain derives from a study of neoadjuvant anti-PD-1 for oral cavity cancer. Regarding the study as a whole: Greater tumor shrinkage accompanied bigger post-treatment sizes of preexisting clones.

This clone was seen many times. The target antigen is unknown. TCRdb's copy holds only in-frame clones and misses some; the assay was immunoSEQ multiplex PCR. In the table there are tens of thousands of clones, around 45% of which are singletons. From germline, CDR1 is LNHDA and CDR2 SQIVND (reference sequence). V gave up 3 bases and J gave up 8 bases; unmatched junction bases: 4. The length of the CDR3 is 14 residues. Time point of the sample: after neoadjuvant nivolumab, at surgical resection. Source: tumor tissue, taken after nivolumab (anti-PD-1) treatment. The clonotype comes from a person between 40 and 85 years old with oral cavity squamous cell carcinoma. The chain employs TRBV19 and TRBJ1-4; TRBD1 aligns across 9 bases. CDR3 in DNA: TGTGCCAGTAGTATCGCGGACAGGGGCGAAAAACTGTTTTTT. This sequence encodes CASSIADRGEKLFF.